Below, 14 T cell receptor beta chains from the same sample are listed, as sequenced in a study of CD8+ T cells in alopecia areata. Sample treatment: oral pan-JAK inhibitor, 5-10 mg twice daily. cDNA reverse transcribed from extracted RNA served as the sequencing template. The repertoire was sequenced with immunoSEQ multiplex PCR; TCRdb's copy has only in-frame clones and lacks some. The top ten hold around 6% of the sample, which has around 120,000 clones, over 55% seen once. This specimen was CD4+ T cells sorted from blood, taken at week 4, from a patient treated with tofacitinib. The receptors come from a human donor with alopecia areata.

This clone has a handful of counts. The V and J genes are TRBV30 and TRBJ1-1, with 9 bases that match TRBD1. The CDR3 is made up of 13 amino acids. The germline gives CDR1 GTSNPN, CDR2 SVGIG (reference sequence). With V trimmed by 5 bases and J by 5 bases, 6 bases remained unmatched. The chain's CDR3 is CAWDRGMETEAFF. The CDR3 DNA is TGTGCCTGGGACAGGGGGATGGAGACTGAAGCTTTCTTT.

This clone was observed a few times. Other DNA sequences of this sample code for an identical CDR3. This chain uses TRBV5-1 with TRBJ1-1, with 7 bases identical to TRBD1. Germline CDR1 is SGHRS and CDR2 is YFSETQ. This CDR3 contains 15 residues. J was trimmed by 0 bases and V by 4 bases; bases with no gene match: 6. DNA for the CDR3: TGCGCCAGCAGCCCGGGACAGCTCATGAACACTGAAGCTTTCTTT. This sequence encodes CASSPGQLMNTEAFF.

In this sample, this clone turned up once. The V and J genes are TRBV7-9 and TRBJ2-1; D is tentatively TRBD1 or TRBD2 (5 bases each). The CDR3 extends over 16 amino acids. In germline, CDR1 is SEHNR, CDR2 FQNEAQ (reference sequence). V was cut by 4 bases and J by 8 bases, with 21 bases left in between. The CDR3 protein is CASSSIRTRGSDEQFF. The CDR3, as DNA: TGTGCCAGCAGCTCCATAAGGACAAGAGGGAGCGATGAGCAGTTCTTC. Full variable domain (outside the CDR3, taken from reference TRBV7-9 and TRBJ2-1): DTGVSQNPRHKITKRGQNVTFRCDPISEHNRLYWYRQTLGQGPEFLTYFQNEAQLEKSRLLSDRFSAERPKGSFSTLEIQRTEQGDSAMYLCASSSIRTRGSDEQFFGPGTRLTVL.

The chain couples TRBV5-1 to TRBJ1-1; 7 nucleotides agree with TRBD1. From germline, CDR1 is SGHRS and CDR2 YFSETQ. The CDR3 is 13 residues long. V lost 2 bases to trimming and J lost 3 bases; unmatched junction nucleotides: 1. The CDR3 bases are TGCGCCAGCAGCTTTGACAGGGACACTGAAGCTTTCTTT. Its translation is CASSFDRDTEAFF.

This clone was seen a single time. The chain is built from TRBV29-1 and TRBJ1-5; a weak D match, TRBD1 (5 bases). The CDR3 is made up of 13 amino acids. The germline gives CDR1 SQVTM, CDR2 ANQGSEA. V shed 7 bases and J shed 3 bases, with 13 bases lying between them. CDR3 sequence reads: CSAGRGDNQPQHF. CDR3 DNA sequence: TGCAGCGCTGGGCGGGGGGACAATCAGCCCCAGCATTTT.

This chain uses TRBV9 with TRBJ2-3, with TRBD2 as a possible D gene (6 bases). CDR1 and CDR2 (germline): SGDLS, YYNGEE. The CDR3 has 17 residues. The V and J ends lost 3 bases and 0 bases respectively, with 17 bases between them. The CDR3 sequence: CASSGSGLPGSTDTQYF. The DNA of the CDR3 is TGTGCCAGCAGCGGAAGCGGGTTGCCTGGTAGCACAGATACGCAGTATTTT.

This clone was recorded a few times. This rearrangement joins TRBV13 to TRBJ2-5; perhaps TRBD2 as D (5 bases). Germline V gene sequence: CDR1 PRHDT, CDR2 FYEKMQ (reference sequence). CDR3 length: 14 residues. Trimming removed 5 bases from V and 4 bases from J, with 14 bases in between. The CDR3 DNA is TGTGCCAGCAGCGAGGGAAGGGTTCCAGAGACCCAGTACTTC. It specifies CASSEGRVPETQYF.

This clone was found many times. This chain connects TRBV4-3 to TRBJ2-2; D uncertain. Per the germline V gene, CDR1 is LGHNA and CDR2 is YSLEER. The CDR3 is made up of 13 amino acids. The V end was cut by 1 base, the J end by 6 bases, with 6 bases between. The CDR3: CASSQGFAGELFF. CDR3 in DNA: TGCGCCAGCAGCCAAGGATTTGCCGGGGAGCTGTTTTTT.

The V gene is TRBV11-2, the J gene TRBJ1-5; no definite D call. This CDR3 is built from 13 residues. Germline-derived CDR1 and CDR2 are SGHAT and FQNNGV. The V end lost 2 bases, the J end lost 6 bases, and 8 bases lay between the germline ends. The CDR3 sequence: CASSLRSGQPQHF. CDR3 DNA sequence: TGTGCCAGCAGCTTACGTAGCGGTCAGCCCCAGCATTTT.

This CDR3 is CATSRDGAGFNEKRLFF. The CDR3, as DNA: TGTGCCACCAGCAGAGATGGAGCGGGATTTAATGAAAAGCGACTGTTTTTT. J is TRBJ1-4 and V is TRBV15; D unclear. The V end lost 0 bases, the J end lost 13 bases, and 24 bases lay between the germline ends. In germline, CDR1 is LNHNV, CDR2 YYDKDF (reference sequence). The CDR3 runs 17 residues.

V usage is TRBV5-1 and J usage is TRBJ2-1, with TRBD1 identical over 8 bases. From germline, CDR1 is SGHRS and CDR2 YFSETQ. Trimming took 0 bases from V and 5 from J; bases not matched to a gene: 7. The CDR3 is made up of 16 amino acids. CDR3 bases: TGCGCCAGCAGCTTGGATACAGGGGGTTCCCACAATGAGCAGTTCTTC. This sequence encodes CASSLDTGGSHNEQFF.

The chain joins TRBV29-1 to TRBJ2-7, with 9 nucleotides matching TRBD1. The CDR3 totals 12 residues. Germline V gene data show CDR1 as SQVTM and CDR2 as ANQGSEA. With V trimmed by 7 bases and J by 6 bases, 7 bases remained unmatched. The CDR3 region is CSAGQGFVEQYF. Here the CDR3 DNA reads TGCAGCGCGGGACAGGGTTTTGTCGAGCAGTACTTC.

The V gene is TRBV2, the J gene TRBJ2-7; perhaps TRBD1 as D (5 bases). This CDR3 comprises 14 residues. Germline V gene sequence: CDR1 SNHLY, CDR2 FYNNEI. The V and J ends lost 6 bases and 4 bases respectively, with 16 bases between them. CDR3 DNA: TGTGCCAGCAGGTCAGAGCCCGACAGATACGAGCAGTACTTC. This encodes CASRSEPDRYEQYF.

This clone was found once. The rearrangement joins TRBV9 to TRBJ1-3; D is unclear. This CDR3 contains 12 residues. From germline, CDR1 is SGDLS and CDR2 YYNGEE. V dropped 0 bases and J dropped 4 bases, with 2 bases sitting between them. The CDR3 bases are TGTGCCAGCAGCGTAGAAGGAAACACCATATATTTT. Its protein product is CASSVEGNTIYF.